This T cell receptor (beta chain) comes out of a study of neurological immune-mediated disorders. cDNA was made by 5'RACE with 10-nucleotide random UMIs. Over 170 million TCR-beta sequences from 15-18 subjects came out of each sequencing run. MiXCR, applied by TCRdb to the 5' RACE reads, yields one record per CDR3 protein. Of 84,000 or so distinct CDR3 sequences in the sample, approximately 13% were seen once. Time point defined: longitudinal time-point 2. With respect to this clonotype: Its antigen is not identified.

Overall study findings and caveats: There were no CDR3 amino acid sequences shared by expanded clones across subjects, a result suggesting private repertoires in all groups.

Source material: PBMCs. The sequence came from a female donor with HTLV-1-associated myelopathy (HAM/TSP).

The CDR3 sequence is CASSLAAVSYEQYF. The CDR3 DNA follows: TGTGCCAGCAGCTTGGCGGCAGTTTCCTACGAGCAGTACTTC. V usage is TRBV3-1 and J usage is TRBJ2-7, with D uncertain. V was cut by 5 bases and J by 1 base, with 12 bases left in between. The CDR3 is 14 residues long. CDR1 and CDR2 from the germline V gene are LGHDT and YNNKEL (reference sequence).